Listed below are T cell receptor beta chains from one sample, sequenced in a study of memory CD4+ T cells and cytomegalovirus serostatus. Data came from immunoSEQ multiplex PCR; TCRdb stores just in-frame clones and leaves some out. Of roughly 39,000 clones listed, around 78% are singletons. Source material: memory CD4+ T cells from blood. Every receptor here comes from an adult in good health and CMV-seronegative. Both conserved end residues are part of each CDR3. Each record gives: J gene, V gene, CDR3 protein.

>TRBJ1-4|TRBV29-1
CSVFNPGQGSEKLFF
>TRBJ2-1|TRBV7-8
CASSLDWGQGYNEQFF
>TRBJ2-3|TRBV6-5
CASSYSRGTDTQYF
>TRBJ2-7|TRBV2
CASSEEGRVYEQYF
>TRBJ2-1|TRBV5-1
CASSPQAGTYNEQFF
>TRBJ2-5|TRBV7-7
CASSSAGTSKETQYF
>TRBJ1-6|TRBV5-5
CASSFQGGNSPLHF
>TRBJ1-5|TRBV7-9
CASSLARGHGSDQPQHF
>TRBJ2-6|TRBV7-3
CASSLGTGKTGANVLTF
>TRBJ2-3|TRBV18
CASSPRQGATDTQYF
>TRBJ2-7|TRBV27
CASSQIGGSYEQYF
>TRBJ1-1|TRBV9
CASSADTTDREAFF
>TRBJ2-4|TRBV19
CASSPNRGANIQYF
>TRBJ1-2|TRBV13
CASSLAVGDNYGYTF
>TRBJ1-2|TRBV7-2
CASSPSGGYTF
>TRBJ1-6|TRBV25-1
CASSEGRGTNSPLHF
>TRBJ2-2|TRBV2
CASILRETGELFF
>TRBJ2-1|TRBV4-1
CASSQDHGKQFF
>TRBJ1-1|TRBV7-3
CASSSVGGTEAFF
>TRBJ1-4|TRBV7-2
CASSSRQGDEKLFF
>TRBJ2-2|TRBV30
CAWRIRSGYTGELFF
>TRBJ1-1|TRBV6-1
CASKKVQNTEAFF